This T cell receptor (beta chain) appears in the sequencing data of a study of cytomegalovirus exposure and HLA in healthy donors. Amplification used 60 Vbeta primers and 13 Jbeta primers. The method was immunoSEQ multiplex PCR; TCRdb's version includes in-frame clones alone and lacks a portion of them. This sample has roughly 100,000 clones; roughly two thirds occur once, and the top ten carry 2.8%. Study-level results: What TCR beta sequences reportedly achieved was accurate prediction of HLA-A and HLA-B alleles in most subjects. In a later analysis, donors in an Asian-associated ancestry cluster reportedly had fewer N-insertions in productive TCRs than the cohort mean. The classifier reportedly diagnosed cytomegalovirus status with high specificity and sensitivity. A few CMV-associated chains proved CMV antigen-specific in vitro.

Comment on this clone: What it recognizes is unknown.

Unmatched junction bases numbered 13, after V lost 6 bases and J lost 7 bases. Per the germline V gene, CDR1 is SQVTM and CDR2 is ANQGSEA. This CDR3 is built from 14 residues. Specimen: PBMCs. The chain joins TRBV29-1 to TRBJ2-7; TRBD2 agrees at 9 bases. The TCR was taken from a female donor in good health and CMV-seronegative. The CDR3 is CSVPRGTSSIEQYF. The CDR3 DNA follows: TGCAGCGTCCCGAGGGGGACTAGCTCAATAGAGCAGTACTTC.